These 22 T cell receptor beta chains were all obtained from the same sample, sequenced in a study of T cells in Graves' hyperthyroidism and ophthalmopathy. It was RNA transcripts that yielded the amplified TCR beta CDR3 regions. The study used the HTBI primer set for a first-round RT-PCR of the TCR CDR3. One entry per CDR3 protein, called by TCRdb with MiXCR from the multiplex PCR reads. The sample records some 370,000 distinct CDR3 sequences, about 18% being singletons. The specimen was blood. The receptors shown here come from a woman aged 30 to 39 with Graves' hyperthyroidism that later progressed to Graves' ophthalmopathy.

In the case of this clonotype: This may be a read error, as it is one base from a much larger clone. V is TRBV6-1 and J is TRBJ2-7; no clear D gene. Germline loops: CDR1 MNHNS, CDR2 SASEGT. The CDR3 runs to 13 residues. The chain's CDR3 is CASSAYSAYGQYF. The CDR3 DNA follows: TGTGCCAGCAGTGCTTACAGTGCCTACGGGCAGTACTTC.

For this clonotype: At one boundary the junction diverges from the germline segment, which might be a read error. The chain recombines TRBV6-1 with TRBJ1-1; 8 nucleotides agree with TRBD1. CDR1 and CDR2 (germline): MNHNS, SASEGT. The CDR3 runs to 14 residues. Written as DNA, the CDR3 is TGTGCCAGCACCACGGACAGGGTGAACACTGAAGCTCTCTTT. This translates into CASTTDRVNTEALF.

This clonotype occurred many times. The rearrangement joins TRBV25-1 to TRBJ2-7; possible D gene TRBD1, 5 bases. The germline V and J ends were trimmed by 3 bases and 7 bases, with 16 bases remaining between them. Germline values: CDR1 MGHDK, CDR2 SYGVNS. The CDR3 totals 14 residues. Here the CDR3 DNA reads TGTGCCAGCAGTGATACAGGCTTAGAGGAGGAGCAGTACTTC. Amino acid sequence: CASSDTGLEEEQYF.

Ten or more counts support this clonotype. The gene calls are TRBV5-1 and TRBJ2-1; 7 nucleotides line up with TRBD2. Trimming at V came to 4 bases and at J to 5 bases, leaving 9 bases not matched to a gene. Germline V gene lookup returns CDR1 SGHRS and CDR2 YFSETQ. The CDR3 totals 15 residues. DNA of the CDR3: TGCGCCAGCAGCCGAGGGGCTAGCGGACACAATGAGCAGTTCTTC. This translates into CASSRGASGHNEQFF. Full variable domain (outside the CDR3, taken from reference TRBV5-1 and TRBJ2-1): KAGVTQTPRYLIKTRGQQVTLSCSPISGHRSVSWYQQTPGQGLQFLFEYFSETQRNKGNFPGRFSGRQFSNSRSEMNVSTLELGDSALYLCASSRGASGHNEQFFGPGTRLTVL.

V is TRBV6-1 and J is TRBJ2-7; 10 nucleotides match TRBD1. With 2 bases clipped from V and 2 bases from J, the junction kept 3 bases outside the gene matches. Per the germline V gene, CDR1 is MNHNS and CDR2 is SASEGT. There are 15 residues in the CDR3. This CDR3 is CASSEYGTGAYEQYF. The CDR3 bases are TGTGCCAGCAGTGAATATGGGACAGGGGCCTACGAGCAGTACTTC.

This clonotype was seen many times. The CDR3 here is CASMTGLYGYTF. The DNA of the CDR3 is TGTGCCAGCATGACAGGGCTCTATGGCTACACCTTC. The chain joins TRBV6-1 to TRBJ1-2; TRBD1 matches at 7 bases. The J segment lost 4 bases and the V segment lost 7 bases, leaving 3 bases of the junction unmatched. CDR1 MNHNS and CDR2 SASEGT come from the germline V gene. The CDR3 is 12 residues long.

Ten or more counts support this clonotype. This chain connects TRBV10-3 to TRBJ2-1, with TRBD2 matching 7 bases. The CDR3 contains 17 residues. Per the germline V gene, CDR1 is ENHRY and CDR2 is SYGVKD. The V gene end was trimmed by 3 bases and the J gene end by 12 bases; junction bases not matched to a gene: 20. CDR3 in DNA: TGTGCCATCAGTGACAGAGACCTGGCTAGCGGAACCCTCGTGCAGTTCTTC. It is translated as CAISDRDLASGTLVQFF.

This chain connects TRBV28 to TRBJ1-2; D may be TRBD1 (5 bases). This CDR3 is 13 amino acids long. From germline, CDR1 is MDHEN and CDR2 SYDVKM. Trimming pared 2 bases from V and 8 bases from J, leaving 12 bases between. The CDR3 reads CASSLPAGLGYTF. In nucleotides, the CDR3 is TGTGCCAGCAGTTTACCTGCAGGGTTGGGCTACACCTTC.

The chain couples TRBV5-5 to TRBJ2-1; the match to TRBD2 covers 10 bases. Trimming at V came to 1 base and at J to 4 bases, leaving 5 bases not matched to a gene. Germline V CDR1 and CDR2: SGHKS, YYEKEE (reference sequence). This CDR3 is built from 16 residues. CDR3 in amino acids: CASSLPRTSGYNEQFF. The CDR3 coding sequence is TGTGCCAGCAGCTTGCCCAGGACTAGCGGATACAATGAGCAGTTCTTC.

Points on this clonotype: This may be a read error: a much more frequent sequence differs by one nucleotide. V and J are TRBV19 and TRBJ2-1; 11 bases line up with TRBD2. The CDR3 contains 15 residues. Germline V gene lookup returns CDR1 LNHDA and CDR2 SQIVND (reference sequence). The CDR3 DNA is TGTGCCAGTGGTATGACTAGCGGGGAGTACAATGAGCAGTTCTTC. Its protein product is CASGMTSGEYNEQFF.

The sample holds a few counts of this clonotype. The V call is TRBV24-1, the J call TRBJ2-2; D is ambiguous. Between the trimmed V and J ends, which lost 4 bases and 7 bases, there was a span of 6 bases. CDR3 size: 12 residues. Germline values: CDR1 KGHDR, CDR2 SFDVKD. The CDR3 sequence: CATSERRGELFF. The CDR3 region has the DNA TGTGCCACCAGTGAGCGGCGCGGGGAGCTGTTTTTT.

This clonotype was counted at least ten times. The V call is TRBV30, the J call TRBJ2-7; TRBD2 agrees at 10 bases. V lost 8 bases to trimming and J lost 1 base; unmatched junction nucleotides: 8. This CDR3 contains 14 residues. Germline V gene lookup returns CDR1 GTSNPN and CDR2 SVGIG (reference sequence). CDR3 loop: CAGYSGRTSYEQYF. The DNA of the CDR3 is TGTGCCGGGTATAGCGGGAGGACGTCCTACGAGCAGTACTTC.

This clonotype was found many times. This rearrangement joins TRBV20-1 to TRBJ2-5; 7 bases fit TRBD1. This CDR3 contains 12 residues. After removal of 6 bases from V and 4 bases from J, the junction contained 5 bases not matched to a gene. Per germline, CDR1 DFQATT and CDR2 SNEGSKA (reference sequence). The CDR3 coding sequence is TGCAGTGCCGACAGGGATCGAGAGACCCAGTACTTC. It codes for CSADRDRETQYF.

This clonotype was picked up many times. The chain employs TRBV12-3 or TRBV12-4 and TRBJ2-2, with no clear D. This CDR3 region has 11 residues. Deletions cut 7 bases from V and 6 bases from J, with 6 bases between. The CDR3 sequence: CASNRAGELFF. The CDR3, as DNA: TGTGCCAGCAATCGGGCCGGGGAGCTGTTTTTT.

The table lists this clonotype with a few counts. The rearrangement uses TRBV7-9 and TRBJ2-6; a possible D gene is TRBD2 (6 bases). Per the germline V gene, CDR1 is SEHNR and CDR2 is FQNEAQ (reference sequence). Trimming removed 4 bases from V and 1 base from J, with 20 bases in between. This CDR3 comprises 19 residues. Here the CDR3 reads CASSSSSLGGPSGANVLTF. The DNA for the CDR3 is TGTGCCAGCAGCTCTTCTTCCCTCGGGGGTCCTTCTGGGGCCAACGTCCTGACTTTC.

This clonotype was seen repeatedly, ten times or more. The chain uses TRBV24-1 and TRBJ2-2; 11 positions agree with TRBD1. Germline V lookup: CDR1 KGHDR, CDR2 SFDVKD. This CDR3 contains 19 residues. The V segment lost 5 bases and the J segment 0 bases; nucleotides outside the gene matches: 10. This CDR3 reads CATSVFKDRGLPNTGELFF. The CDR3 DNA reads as TGTGCCACCAGTGTTTTTAAGGACAGGGGGCTTCCGAACACCGGGGAGCTGTTTTTT.

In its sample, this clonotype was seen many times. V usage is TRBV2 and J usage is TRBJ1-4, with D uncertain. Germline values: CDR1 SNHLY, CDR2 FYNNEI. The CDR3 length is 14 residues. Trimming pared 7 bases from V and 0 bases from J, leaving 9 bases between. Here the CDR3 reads CASTPYTTNEKLFF. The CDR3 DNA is TGTGCCAGCACCCCTTACACAACTAATGAAAAACTGTTTTTT.

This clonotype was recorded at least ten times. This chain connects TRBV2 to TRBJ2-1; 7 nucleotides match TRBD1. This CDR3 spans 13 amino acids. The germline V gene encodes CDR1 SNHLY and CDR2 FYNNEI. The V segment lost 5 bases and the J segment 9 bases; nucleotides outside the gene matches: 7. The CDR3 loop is CASSSGTAIEQFF. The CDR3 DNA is TGTGCCAGCAGTTCCGGGACAGCGATTGAGCAGTTCTTC.

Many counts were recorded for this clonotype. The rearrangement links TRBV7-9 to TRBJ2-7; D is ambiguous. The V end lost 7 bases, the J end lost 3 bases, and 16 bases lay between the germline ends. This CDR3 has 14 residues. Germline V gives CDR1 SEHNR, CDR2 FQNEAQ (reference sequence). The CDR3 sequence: CASNSASERYEQYF. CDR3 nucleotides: TGTGCCAGCAACTCCGCGAGTGAACGCTACGAGCAGTACTTC.

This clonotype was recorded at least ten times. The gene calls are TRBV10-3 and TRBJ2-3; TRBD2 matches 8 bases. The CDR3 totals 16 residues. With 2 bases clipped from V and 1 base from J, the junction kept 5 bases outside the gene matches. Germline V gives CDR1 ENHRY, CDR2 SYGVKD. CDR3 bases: TGTGCCATCAGTGAGGTGAAGCGGGGGCGCACAGATACGCAGTATTTT. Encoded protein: CAISEVKRGRTDTQYF.

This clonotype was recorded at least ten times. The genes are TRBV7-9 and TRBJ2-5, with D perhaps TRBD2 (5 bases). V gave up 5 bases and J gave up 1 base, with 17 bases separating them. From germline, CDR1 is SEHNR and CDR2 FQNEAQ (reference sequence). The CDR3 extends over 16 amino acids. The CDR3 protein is CASSPFSAGAQETQYF. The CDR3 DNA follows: TGTGCCAGCAGCCCCTTTTCCGCGGGCGCCCAAGAGACCCAGTACTTC.

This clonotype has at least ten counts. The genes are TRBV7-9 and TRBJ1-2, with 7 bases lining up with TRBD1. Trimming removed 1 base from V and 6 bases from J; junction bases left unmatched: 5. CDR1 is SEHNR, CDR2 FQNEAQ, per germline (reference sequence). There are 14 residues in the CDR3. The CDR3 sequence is CASSLDGDSNGYTF. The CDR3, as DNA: TGTGCCAGCAGCTTAGATGGGGACAGTAATGGCTACACCTTC. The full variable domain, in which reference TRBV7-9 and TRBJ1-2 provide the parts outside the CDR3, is DTGVSQNPRHKITKRGQNVTFRCDPISEHNRLYWYRQTLGQGPEFLTYFQNEAQLEKSRLLSDRFSAERPKGSFSTLEIQRTEQGDSAMYLCASSLDGDSNGYTFGSGTRLTVV.